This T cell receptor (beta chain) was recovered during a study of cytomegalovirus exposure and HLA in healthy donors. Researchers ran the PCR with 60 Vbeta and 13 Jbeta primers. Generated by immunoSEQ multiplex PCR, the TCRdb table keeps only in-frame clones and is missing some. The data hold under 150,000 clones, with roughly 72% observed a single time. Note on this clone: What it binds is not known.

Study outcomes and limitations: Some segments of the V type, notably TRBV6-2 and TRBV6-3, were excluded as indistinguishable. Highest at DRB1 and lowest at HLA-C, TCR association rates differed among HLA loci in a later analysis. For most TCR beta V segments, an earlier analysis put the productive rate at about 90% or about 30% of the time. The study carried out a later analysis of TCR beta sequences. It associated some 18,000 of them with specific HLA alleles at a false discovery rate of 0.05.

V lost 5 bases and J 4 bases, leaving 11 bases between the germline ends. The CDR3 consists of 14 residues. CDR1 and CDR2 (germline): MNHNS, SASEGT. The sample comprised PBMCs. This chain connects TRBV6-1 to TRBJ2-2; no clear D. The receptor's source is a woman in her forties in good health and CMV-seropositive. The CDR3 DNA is TGTGCCAGCAGTTTGGCTCAGGCCACCGGGGAGCTGTTTTTT. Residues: CASSLAQATGELFF.